This T cell receptor beta chain came from a study of T cell repertoires in aging, cancer and after chemotherapy. Study summary: Millions of TCR reads made up the full dataset. Notes on the study in general: Loss of evenness, beyond lost richness, contributed to age-related TCR diversity decline in cancer patients.

Amplification of TCR beta used genomic DNA extracted from peripheral blood. A mixed TRB-A/B primer pool amplified rearranged TRB by multiplex touch-down PCR. Via MiXCR, TCRdb re-called the multiplex PCR reads, giving one row per CDR3 protein. The sample carries just under 10,000 distinct CDR3 sequences, approximately 30% recorded once. The CDR3 is made up of 16 amino acids. The germline V and J ends were trimmed by 5 bases and 4 bases, with 20 bases remaining between them. Germline V gives CDR1 PRHDT, CDR2 FYEKMQ (reference sequence). This clonotype has only a few counts. What it binds is unknown. The sequencing sample was made of blood. The receptor's source is a human donor in good health. V usage is TRBV13 and J usage is TRBJ2-5; tentative D call: TRBD2 (7 bases). The CDR3 DNA sequence: TGTGCCAGCAGCGGGACGGGGGCGGGAGTTTCAGAGACCCAGTACTTC. As protein: CASSGTGAGVSETQYF.